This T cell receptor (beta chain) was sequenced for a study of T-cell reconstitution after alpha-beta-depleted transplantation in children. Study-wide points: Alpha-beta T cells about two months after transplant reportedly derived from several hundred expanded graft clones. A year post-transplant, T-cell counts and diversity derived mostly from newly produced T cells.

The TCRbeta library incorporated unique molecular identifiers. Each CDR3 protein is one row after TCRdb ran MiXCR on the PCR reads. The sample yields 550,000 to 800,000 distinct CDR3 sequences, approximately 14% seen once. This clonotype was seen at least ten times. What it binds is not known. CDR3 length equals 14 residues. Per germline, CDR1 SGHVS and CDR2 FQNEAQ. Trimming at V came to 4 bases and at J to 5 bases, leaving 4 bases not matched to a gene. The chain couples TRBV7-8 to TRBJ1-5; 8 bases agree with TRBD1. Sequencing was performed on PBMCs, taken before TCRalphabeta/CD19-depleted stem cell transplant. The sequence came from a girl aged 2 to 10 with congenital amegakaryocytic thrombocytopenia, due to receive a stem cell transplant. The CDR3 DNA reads TGTGCCAGCAGCTCCGACAGGGGCCATCAGCCCCAGCATTTT. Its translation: CASSSDRGHQPQHF.